The sample holds a few counts of the clone carrying this T cell receptor beta chain. The antigen is unknown. This sample is part of a study of early T cells in non-severe SARS-CoV-2 infection. In the study overall: The input, bulk RNA from unsorted whole blood, was sequenced, and chains were unpaired.

The germline V gene has CDR1 MNHNY and CDR2 SVGAGI (reference sequence). The V gene lost 3 bases and the J gene lost 4 bases, with 13 bases spanning the gap. The CDR3 covers 14 residues. Overall study results and limits: The matching step, a VDJdb search, favored anti-spike CD8 responses and missed private and CD4 specificities.

Individual cDNA molecules received unique molecular identifiers. TCRdb re-called the 5' RACE reads through MiXCR, storing one row per CDR3 protein. The sample contains about 80,000 distinct CDR3 sequences, around 12% of which appear only once. The rearrangement links TRBV6-6 to TRBJ2-7; perhaps D is TRBD1 or TRBD2 (5 bases each). The sequencing used whole blood, collected at baseline. The sequence was obtained from an adult who was a healthcare worker with PCR-confirmed SARS-CoV-2 infection or an uninfected control (not recorded which). The donor label of this sample is uncertain. CDR3 protein: CASSYGASLYEQYF. For the CDR3, the DNA is TGTGCCAGCAGTTATGGGGCTAGCCTATACGAGCAGTACTTC.